This T cell receptor beta chain was recovered during a study of blood T cell repertoires in COVID-19. Clones were sequenced by immunoSEQ multiplex PCR, and TCRdb holds only the in-frame ones, with some missing. The sample yields 150,000 to 200,000 clones, about four fifths seen once. J was trimmed by 6 bases and V by 2 bases; bases with no gene match: 4. CDR3 size: 16 residues. Germline values: CDR1 SGDLS, CDR2 YYNGEE. The chain carries TRBV9 and TRBJ2-1; 14 nucleotides align to TRBD2. The receptor was derived from a man aged 65-85 years with active or convalescent COVID-19. The sequencing input was peripheral blood. The CDR3 loop is CASSVAGTSGSNEQFF. CDR3 nucleotides: TGTGCCAGCAGCGTCGCCGGGACTAGCGGGAGCAATGAGCAGTTCTTC.